Shown below are 23 T cell receptor beta chains from a single sample sequenced in a study of blood T cell repertoires in COVID-19 (dated by TCRdb to 2018 to 2021). Library preparation employed the immunoSEQ multiplex PCR assay. Entries here come from immuneACCESS through TCRdb and include only in-frame sequences with V and J called. Some clones fail to appear in such tables; in the studies checked, an unresolved V gene covers under half of the shortfall, and the cause of the remainder is unknown. The sample table contains some 130,000 clones; only one count was recorded for about nine tenths of them. Of the sample, about a tenth falls within the top ten clones. The sample was peripheral blood. All receptors come from a man in his fifties or sixties with acute or convalescent COVID-19.

This chain links TRBV5-1 with TRBJ1-1; D ambiguous. The V and J ends lost 4 bases and 1 base respectively, with 11 bases between them. CDR3 length: 14 residues. In germline, CDR1 is SGHRS, CDR2 YFSETQ. CDR3 region: CASSLGGSNTEAFF. The CDR3, as DNA: TGCGCCAGCAGCCTGGGAGGGTCGAACACTGAAGCTTTCTTT.

The chain is built from TRBV30 and TRBJ1-6; D remains ambiguous. There are 16 residues in the CDR3. Trimming left V 0 bases short and J 7 bases short, with 16 bases between. Germline CDR1 is GTSNPN and CDR2 is SVGIG (reference sequence). The CDR3 region has the DNA TGTGCCTGGAGTGTAGCATCTCCTCGGAGCAATTCACCCCTCCACTTT. It codes for CAWSVASPRSNSPLHF.

J is TRBJ1-1 and V is TRBV6-5, with D possibly matching TRBD1 (5 bases). The V end was cut by 7 bases, the J end by 5 bases, with 17 bases between. CDR3 size: 14 residues. Germline lookup yields CDR1 MNHEY and CDR2 SVGAGI. The CDR3 loop is CASTPTGGITEAFF. CDR3 nucleotides: TGTGCCAGCACCCCAACGGGGGGGATAACTGAAGCTTTCTTT.

The genes are TRBV5-1 and TRBJ1-5; 11 bases match TRBD1. The CDR3 has 15 amino acids. Trimming cost V 3 bases and J 3 bases; bases outside gene matches: 2. The germline V gene has CDR1 SGHRS and CDR2 YFSETQ. The CDR3 DNA is TGCGCCAGCAGCTCGGGACAGGGGGACAATCAGCCCCAGCATTTT. This codes for CASSSGQGDNQPQHF. The full variable domain, in which reference TRBV5-1 and TRBJ1-5 provide the parts outside the CDR3, is KAGVTQTPRYLIKTRGQQVTLSCSPISGHRSVSWYQQTPGQGLQFLFEYFSETQRNKGNFPGRFSGRQFSNSRSEMNVSTLELGDSALYLCASSSGQGDNQPQHFGDGTRLSIL.

V gene TRBV2 combines with J gene TRBJ2-5; D uncertain. The CDR3 is 15 amino acids. Germline CDR1 reads SNHLY; CDR2 reads FYNNEI. Trimming stripped 5 bases from V and 5 bases from J, with 18 bases between. The CDR3 DNA reads TGTGCCAGCAGTCCCAGTGGAAGTAGAGCGGAGACCCAGTACTTC. It specifies CASSPSGSRAETQYF.

The V gene is TRBV7-9, the J gene TRBJ1-2, with TRBD1 identical over 7 bases. This CDR3 has 15 amino acids. CDR1 and CDR2 (germline): SEHNR, FQNEAQ (reference sequence). J gave up 7 bases and V 5 bases, and 13 bases lay outside the gene matches. The CDR3 region has the DNA TGTGCCAGCAGCCCTCCGGGAAGTCCAGGGGGTGGCTACACCTTC. It codes for CASSPPGSPGGGYTF.

The chain has TRBV7-3 and TRBJ2-3; D might be TRBD1 (6 bases). Per germline, CDR1 SGHTA and CDR2 FQGTGA. V was cut by 5 bases and J by 4 bases, with 16 bases left in between. The CDR3 spans 15 residues. CDR3 sequence (DNA): TGTGCCAGCAGCAAAGGCACCCCAGGGGCAGATACGCAGTATTTT. The encoded protein is CASSKGTPGADTQYF. Variable domain in full (rest from reference TRBV7-3 and TRBJ2-3): GAGVSQTPSNKVTEKGKYVELRCDPISGHTALYWYRQSLGQGPEFLIYFQGTGAADDSGLPNDRFFAVRPEGSVSTLKIQRTERGDSAVYLCASSKGTPGADTQYFGPGTRLTVL.

The rearrangement uses TRBV27 and TRBJ1-2; 8 nucleotides line up with TRBD1. CDR1 MNHEY and CDR2 SMNVEV come from the germline V gene (reference sequence). CDR3 length: 14 residues. Trimming removed 5 bases from V and 1 base from J; junction bases left unmatched: 3. This chain's CDR3 is CASSIGQGNYGYTF. CDR3 bases: TGTGCCAGCAGTATCGGACAGGGTAACTATGGCTACACCTTC.

CDR3 nucleotide sequence: TGCGCCAGCAGCCAAGGGGACAGGGGGCGCCGGGCTAACTATGGCTACACCTTC. This gives the protein CASSQGDRGRRANYGYTF. The V and J genes are TRBV4-1 and TRBJ1-2; the match to TRBD1 covers 12 bases. There are 18 residues in the CDR3. Germline CDR1 is MGHRA and CDR2 is YSYEKL. V was clipped by 1 base and J by 0 bases; unmatched bases: 6.

The chain employs TRBV19 and TRBJ1-1; the D gene is possibly TRBD1 (5 bases). The CDR3 is made up of 13 amino acids. CDR1 is LNHDA, CDR2 SQIVND, per germline (reference sequence). V gave up 4 bases and J gave up 2 bases, with 8 bases separating them. Here the CDR3 DNA reads TGTGCCAGTAGTACACAGGTAAACACTGAAGCTTTCTTT. Translation gives CASSTQVNTEAFF.

This clone was recorded once. CDR3 in amino acids: CATGTGMDSPLHF. The CDR3 DNA follows: TGTGCCACCGGGACAGGGATGGACTCACCCCTCCACTTT. V is TRBV6-5 and J is TRBJ1-6, with TRBD1 matching over 9 bases. CDR3 length: 13 amino acids. The germline V gene encodes CDR1 MNHEY and CDR2 SVGAGI. Trimming removed 10 bases from V and 10 bases from J; junction bases left unmatched: 8.

V and J are TRBV5-1 and TRBJ1-1, with D tentatively TRBD1 (6 bases). This CDR3 is built from 14 residues. The germline CDR1 and CDR2 sequences are SGHRS and YFSETQ. V lost 0 bases and J lost 6, with 12 bases in between. The CDR3 sequence is CASSLGPAGAEAFF. In DNA, the CDR3 is TGCGCCAGCAGCTTGGGACCGGCAGGGGCTGAAGCTTTCTTT. Full variable domain (outside the CDR3, taken from reference TRBV5-1 and TRBJ1-1): KAGVTQTPRYLIKTRGQQVTLSCSPISGHRSVSWYQQTPGQGLQFLFEYFSETQRNKGNFPGRFSGRQFSNSRSEMNVSTLELGDSALYLCASSLGPAGAEAFFGQGTRLTVV.

The chain has TRBV6-5 and TRBJ1-5; D gene unclear. CDR1 MNHEY and CDR2 SVGAGI come from the germline V gene. The length of the CDR3 is 14 residues. The V end was cut by 7 bases, the J end by 2 bases, with 12 bases between. In DNA form, the CDR3 reads TGTGCCAGCAAAATTAATCAGGGCAATCAGCCCCAGCATTTT. Translating it yields CASKINQGNQPQHF.

The chain carries TRBV6-6 and TRBJ1-3; D not resolved. Looked up from germline, CDR1 is MNHNY and CDR2 is SVGAGI (reference sequence). The CDR3 spans 14 residues. V lost 5 bases and J 5 bases, leaving 13 bases between the germline ends. CDR3 sequence: CASSQTAARNTIYF. CDR3 DNA sequence: TGTGCCAGCAGTCAGACCGCAGCGAGAAACACCATATATTTT.

This chain joins TRBV6-4 and TRBJ1-1; D might be TRBD1 (5 bases). This CDR3 is 17 amino acids long. Between the trimmed V and J ends, which lost 7 bases and 5 bases, there was a span of 26 bases. Germline V CDR1 and CDR2: MRHNA, SNTAGT. CDR3: CASNGLLGPDGRTEAFF. The CDR3 coding sequence is TGTGCCAGCAACGGCCTTTTGGGGCCCGACGGGAGGACTGAAGCTTTCTTT.

V gene TRBV5-1 combines with J gene TRBJ2-3; TRBD1 agrees at 9 bases. V trimming: 5 bases; J trimming: 4 bases; junction bases outside the gene matches: 8. Germline V gene sequence: CDR1 SGHRS, CDR2 YFSETQ. This CDR3 region has 15 residues. DNA for the CDR3: TGCGCCAGCAGAGCTACAGGGGGCCGGGCAGATACGCAGTATTTT. Protein product: CASRATGGRADTQYF.

The gene calls are TRBV7-2 and TRBJ2-3; TRBD2 is a possible D gene (5 bases). Looked up from germline, CDR1 is SGHTA and CDR2 is FQGNSA. This CDR3 contains 15 residues. Trimming removed 0 bases from V and 4 bases from J, with 11 bases in between. CDR3 in DNA: TGTGCCAGCAGCTTAGCGACCGGGGTAGCAGATACGCAGTATTTT. It yields the protein CASSLATGVADTQYF.

This chain connects TRBV10-3 to TRBJ2-3, with 10 bases matching TRBD2. The CDR3 consists of 15 residues. After removal of 2 bases from V and 5 bases from J, the junction contained 4 bases not matched to a gene. CDR1 ENHRY and CDR2 SYGVKD come from the germline V gene. This chain's CDR3 is CAISETSGAGDTQYF. Here the CDR3 DNA reads TGTGCCATCAGTGAGACTAGCGGGGCTGGAGATACGCAGTATTTT.

The DNA for the CDR3 is TGCAGCGCCCAGAGGGGACAGGGGGTCTACGAGCAGTACTTC. The encoded protein is CSAQRGQGVYEQYF. The V and J genes are TRBV29-1 and TRBJ2-7; TRBD1 matches at 11 bases. Germline CDR1 is SQVTM and CDR2 is ANQGSEA. Unmatched junction bases numbered 8, after V lost 7 bases and J lost 3 bases. The CDR3 has 14 amino acids.

V gene TRBV15 combines with J gene TRBJ1-1; no firm D call. V dropped 4 bases and J dropped 0 bases, with 3 bases sitting between them. CDR1 is LNHNV, CDR2 YYDKDF, per germline (reference sequence). The CDR3 is 12 residues long. The CDR3 nucleotides are TGTGCCACCAGCACGTTGAACACTGAAGCTTTCTTT. This gives the protein CATSTLNTEAFF.

This chain connects TRBV9 to TRBJ1-3; TRBD1 aligns across 8 bases. The CDR3 extends over 16 amino acids. V gave up 0 bases and J gave up 4 bases; unmatched junction bases: 6. Germline loops: CDR1 SGDLS, CDR2 YYNGEE. CDR3 sequence: CASSVVGQGTGNTIYF. CDR3 DNA sequence: TGTGCCAGCAGCGTAGTAGGACAGGGTACAGGAAACACCATATATTTT.

The chain recombines TRBV7-9 with TRBJ1-1; 7 nucleotides match TRBD1. V lost 3 bases and J lost 0; bases outside the gene matches: 4. This CDR3 spans 15 amino acids. Per germline, CDR1 SEHNR and CDR2 FQNEAQ (reference sequence). CDR3 sequence: CASSLGQMMNTEAFF. The CDR3 DNA is TGTGCCAGCAGCTTGGGACAGATGATGAACACTGAAGCTTTCTTT.

The J gene is TRBJ2-2, the V gene TRBV19; 13 bases are shared with TRBD2. CDR1 is LNHDA and CDR2 is SQIVND in the germline V gene (reference sequence). With V trimmed by 10 bases and J by 7 bases, 21 bases remained unmatched. This CDR3 spans 19 amino acids. CDR3 loop: CAIRIPSGLAGRGNGELFF. The CDR3, as DNA: TGTGCCATCCGTATACCCTCGGGACTAGCGGGAAGGGGTAACGGGGAGCTGTTTTTT.